A single sample gave rise to the 13 T cell receptor beta chains below, sequenced in a study of resident and recirculating memory T cells in vitiligo. Repertoires were generated with immunoSEQ multiplex PCR, while TCRdb's copy carries only in-frame clones and drops some. The table shows 70,000 to 95,000 clones, with 90% to 95% occurring only once. The sequenced sample consisted of blood. These receptors were collected from a male donor with vitiligo.

The gene calls are TRBV18 and TRBJ2-7, with D perhaps TRBD2 (6 bases). Between the trimmed V and J ends, which lost 6 bases and 5 bases, there was a span of 17 bases. Germline assignment: CDR1 KGHSH and CDR2 LQKENI. This CDR3 comprises 14 residues. DNA of the CDR3: TGTGCCAGCTCCGAGGGACTTTCTCAGGACGAGCAGTACTTC. Its translation: CASSEGLSQDEQYF.

The chain recombines TRBV25-1 with TRBJ1-1, with D unclear. The V gene lost 1 base and the J gene lost 2 bases, with 14 bases spanning the gap. Germline V gene lookup returns CDR1 MGHDK and CDR2 SYGVNS. The CDR3 covers 16 residues. CDR3 in amino acids: CASSESRGYGNTEAFF. The CDR3 DNA follows: TGTGCCAGCAGTGAATCGCGAGGGTACGGAAACACTGAAGCTTTCTTT. Variable domain in full (rest from reference TRBV25-1 and TRBJ1-1): EADIYQTPRYLVIGTGKKITLECSQTMGHDKMYWYQQDPGMELHLIHYSYGVNSTEKGDLSSESTVSRIRTEHFPLTLESARPSHTSQYLCASSESRGYGNTEAFFGQGTRLTVV.

The chain carries TRBV6-5 and TRBJ1-1; D uncertain. Germline values: CDR1 MNHEY, CDR2 SVGAGI. With 7 bases removed from V and 1 base from J, the gap between germline ends came to 13 bases. CDR3 size: 14 residues. CDR3 DNA sequence: TGTGCCAGCACCTCCCTAGGTGGGAACACTGAAGCTTTCTTT. It codes for CASTSLGGNTEAFF.

This chain joins TRBV11-3 and TRBJ2-3, with 7 bases that match TRBD1. After removal of 5 bases from V and 0 bases from J, the junction contained 8 bases not matched to a gene. Germline lookup yields CDR1 SGHNT and CDR2 YENEEA. CDR3 length equals 16 residues. The CDR3 protein is CASSPGTAWSTDTQYF. CDR3 bases: TGTGCCAGCAGCCCAGGGACAGCCTGGAGCACAGATACGCAGTATTTT.

This chain uses TRBV6-4 with TRBJ2-2, with D tentatively TRBD2 (5 bases). Germline V CDR1 and CDR2: MRHNA, SNTAGT. Trimming cost V 0 bases and J 5 bases, with 19 bases left between them. The CDR3 has 18 amino acids. CDR3 loop: CASSDSLVTNWGTGELFF. DNA of the CDR3: TGTGCCAGCAGTGACTCGCTGGTGACTAACTGGGGTACCGGGGAGCTGTTTTTT.

This chain connects TRBV5-1 to TRBJ2-7, with 8 nucleotides matching TRBD2. The germline gives CDR1 SGHRS, CDR2 YFSETQ. The CDR3 runs to 15 residues. V lost 3 bases and J lost 0; bases outside the gene matches: 5. The CDR3 bases are TGCGCCAGCAGCTGGGGGGCGGGAGGCTCCTACGAGCAGTACTTC. Translation gives CASSWGAGGSYEQYF.

The genes are TRBV2 and TRBJ2-7; D perhaps matches TRBD1 (6 bases). Germline lookup yields CDR1 SNHLY and CDR2 FYNNEI. V was trimmed by 6 bases and J by 3 bases, leaving 21 bases between them. This CDR3 spans 16 amino acids. The DNA of the CDR3 is TGTGCCAGCAGAGCCCTTGGGGGCCCACCCCTCTACGAGCAGTACTTC. It encodes CASRALGGPPLYEQYF.

V is TRBV28 and J is TRBJ1-2; D is undetermined. The germline V gene encodes CDR1 MDHEN and CDR2 SYDVKM. This CDR3 contains 13 residues. V dropped 4 bases and J dropped 1 base, with 7 bases sitting between them. CDR3 nucleotides: TGTGCCAGCAGTTCTCAGATTAACTATGGCTACACCTTC. It yields the protein CASSSQINYGYTF.

The chain recombines TRBV10-3 with TRBJ1-5, with TRBD1 matching 9 bases. In germline, CDR1 is ENHRY, CDR2 SYGVKD. Trimming cost V 6 bases and J 7 bases; bases outside gene matches: 13. The CDR3 has 16 residues. The CDR3 is CAIRVQEDRGGQPQHF. CDR3 sequence (DNA): TGTGCCATCAGGGTTCAGGAGGACAGGGGAGGCCAGCCCCAGCATTTT.

Concerning this clone: Other DNA sequences in this sample translate to the same CDR3. The chain combines TRBV7-9 with TRBJ2-5; D unclear. CDR3 length: 14 residues. Looked up from germline, CDR1 is SEHNR and CDR2 is FQNEAQ (reference sequence). Trimming stripped 1 base from V and 2 bases from J, with 8 bases between. The CDR3 loop is CASSLVGGQETQYF. CDR3 nucleotides: TGTGCCAGCAGCTTAGTTGGCGGTCAAGAGACCCAGTACTTC.

The chain has TRBV11-2 and TRBJ2-7; 9 bases align to TRBD2. Trimming cost V 3 bases and J 6 bases; bases outside gene matches: 6. The CDR3 sequence is 14 residues long. Germline V gene sequence: CDR1 SGHAT, CDR2 FQNNGV. The CDR3: CASSLAPAGGEQYF. The CDR3 coding sequence is TGTGCCAGCAGCTTGGCCCCAGCGGGGGGCGAGCAGTACTTC.

V and J are TRBV2 and TRBJ2-5; 9 bases map to TRBD1. From germline, CDR1 is SNHLY and CDR2 FYNNEI. V lost 3 bases, J lost 5 bases, and 7 bases stayed unmatched. This CDR3 comprises 15 residues. CDR3 sequence: CASSERGTGRETQYF. CDR3 DNA sequence: TGTGCCAGCAGTGAGAGGGGGACAGGGCGGGAGACCCAGTACTTC. The full variable domain, with the rest looked up from reference TRBV2 and TRBJ2-5, is EPEVTQTPSHQVTQMGQEVILRCVPISNHLYFYWYRQILGQKVEFLVSFYNNEISEKSEIFDDQFSVERPDGSNFTLKIRSTKLEDSAMYFCASSERGTGRETQYFGPGTRLLVL.

The V and J genes are TRBV28 and TRBJ2-5; D may be TRBD1 (6 bases). Germline V lookup: CDR1 MDHEN, CDR2 SYDVKM. This CDR3 spans 15 amino acids. The V end lost 3 bases, the J end lost 5 bases, and 16 bases lay between the germline ends. CDR3 region: CASSFVGQLRETQYF. The CDR3 DNA follows: TGTGCCAGCAGTTTCGTAGGACAGTTACGGGAGACCCAGTACTTC.